This T cell receptor (beta chain) was identified in a study of shared clonotypes between healthy human individuals (dated by TCRdb to the early 2020s). About the study as a whole: The cohort comprised a couple of women and a few men aged 18 to 49 years. Per donor, three plates each were used for CD4 naive and CD4 memory, two for CD8 naive, and one for CD8 memory. The study deeply sequenced blood TCR repertoires of five healthy adults to estimate repertoire size and the extent of clonotype sharing between individuals. To increase sequencing depth and limit assay-specific biases, TCR repertoire library preparation and sequencing were carried out by different laboratories using diverse techniques. Leukapheresis yielded between about 0.8 and 8.9 billion PBMCs per donor.

Using the deep immunoSEQ assay, TCR CDR3 regions were amplified from genomic DNA by multiplex PCR. For each cell subset, the extracted genomic DNA was distributed evenly across all wells of several immunoSEQ 96-well plates, and each plate served as one replicate. Each replicate PCR for sorted subsets received roughly 0.2 ug genomic DNA, equal to some 32,000 T cell genomes. Purified libraries were measured with a Qubit 3.0 fluorometer, size-checked on a Bioanalyzer 2100, and measured again with the KAPA Library Quantification kit. Each immunoSEQ 96-well plate was sequenced on its own single-read 150-cycle Illumina NextSeq 550 flow cell. The authors processed their data as follows. The immunoSEQ output contained only junctional sequences without quality scores, so filtering could not match that applied to full-length reads. Sequences were annotated with PyIR, a Python wrapper for IgBLAST v1.9, and V/J genes and CDR3 were assigned using IMGT germline references. Any read was removed if the V/J assignment was weak (E-value above 1e-6), the CDR3 was missing, or the read contained stop codons, out-of-frame junctions, or ambiguous translated residues. A V3J clonotype was defined by an identical inferred V gene, J gene, and CDR3 amino acid sequence. To compute the percentage overlap between repertoires, the number of shared unique clonotypes was divided by the size of the smaller repertoire. RTK rarefaction, the Chao1 estimator, and Recon v2.1 estimates of unobserved clonotypes were used to assess repertoire richness. Generation probabilities were computed with OLGA for all TCRbeta clonotypes obtained by the gDNA method from several donors. TCRdb holds this immuneACCESS table with in-frame rearrangements only. Some clones are missing; in checked studies, unresolved V genes explain under half, and the rest has no known cause. The DNA was the basis for D and trimming; V, J and clone size are from that table. The sample table holds approximately 600,000 clones, of which roughly 95% were seen once. The top ten clonotypes cover about 0.11% of the sample.

Note on this clone: The antigen it recognizes is unknown. One base away there is no much larger clone; base qualities are not given.

Here V drops 4 bases and J drops 2 bases, and the junction holds 3 bases not matched to any gene. The germline V gene gives CDR1 as MDHEN and CDR2 as SYDVKM. Spanning cysteine to phenylalanine, the CDR3 consists of 15 amino acids. The kept DNA is CDR3 alone, 45 bases in frame from the first base. CD8 naive samples were CD45RO-negative cells positively selected for CCR7, giving a CD45RA+CCR7+ population that excluded TemRA cells. Donors were healthy HIV-negative adults with no recently reported acute infections or vaccinations. Every donor was a Caucasian adult residing in Nashville, Tennessee, USA. Blood was obtained by leukapheresis, after which PBMCs were separated by Ficoll-Histopaque density gradient centrifugation and cryopreserved in liquid nitrogen vapor phase. Analytical flow cytometry was used to check the purity and quantity of every magnetically sorted T cell population. Genomic DNA was isolated from each sorted fraction and quantified by UV absorbance on a Nanodrop 2000c.

Results the study describes overall, beyond this receptor: Sharing across a few donors was observed for around 5% of naive CD4, 3.5% of naive CD8, 2% to 2.5% of memory CD4, and 0.4% of memory CD8 clonotypes. Larger estimated clonotype richness was generally found for naive subsets than for memory subsets. Compared with non-shared clonotypes, clonotypes shared by all four sorted-subset donors had higher generation probabilities. Pairwise subsampling led to the expectation that sequencing depth would affect the degree of clonotype sharing among donors. Sampling was restricted to blood, and TCR repertoires in tissues likely differ from the TCR repertoires found in blood. Incomplete sequencing was indicated by rarefaction of sorted-subset datasets, despite the large sequencing depth. Because the study included only a small number of donors, the genetic and exposure-history diversity represented was limited.

The chain was built from TRBV28 and TRBJ1-3, with 9 bases aligning to TRBD1. The clonotype was recovered from a woman in her twenties or thirties in good health. The sequencing sample was made of naive CD8+ T cells sorted from blood. What the cell subset or site label conveys for this sample: CD45RA+CCR7+. The bases are TGTGCCAGCAGTTACAGGGGGCGTACTGGAAACACCATATATTTT. Its translation reads: CASSYRGRTGNTIYF.